The 10 T cell receptor beta chains given below trace back to one sample, sequenced in a study of shared clonotypes between healthy human individuals. Data came from immunoSEQ multiplex PCR; TCRdb stores just in-frame clones and leaves some out. The repertoire consists of 2 million to 2.5 million clones, with around 95% occurring once and the leading ten covering roughly 0.13%. The sample taken for sequencing was naive CD4+ T cells sorted from blood. The subset here: CD45RA+ positively selected. These receptors all come from a man younger than 35 in good health.

This chain connects TRBV30 to TRBJ1-2; D might be TRBD1 (5 bases). With 7 bases removed from V and 8 bases from J, the gap between germline ends came to 20 bases. Germline loops: CDR1 GTSNPN, CDR2 SVGIG (reference sequence). CDR3 length equals 13 residues. CDR3 loop: CAYYRRTPIGYTF. The CDR3 nucleotides are TGTGCCTATTACAGGAGAACGCCAATCGGCTACACCTTC.

The chain has TRBV5-4 and TRBJ2-5, with D possibly matching TRBD1 (6 bases). This CDR3 has 14 residues. The ends were cut back, 3 bases at V and 2 bases at J, with 11 bases in the middle. Germline values: CDR1 SGHNT, CDR2 YYREEE (reference sequence). DNA for the CDR3: TGTGCCAGCAGCTCCCTGACAGGACAAGAGACCCAGTACTTC. The encoded protein is CASSSLTGQETQYF.

The V and J genes are TRBV28 and TRBJ2-5, with D perhaps matching TRBD1 (5 bases). Matching the DNA end better, TRBJ2-7 makes the J call doubtful. CDR1 is MDHEN and CDR2 is SYDVKM in the germline V gene. The length of the CDR3 is 12 residues. The CDR3 is CASSQGIYEQYF. CDR3 DNA: TGTGCCAGCAGTCAGGGAATCTACGAGCAGTACTTC.

A word on this clone: The sample contains more than one DNA sequence encoding this CDR3. The chain has TRBV5-1 and TRBJ1-6, with 7 bases that match TRBD1. V dropped 2 bases and J dropped 5; count of bases not matched to a gene: 4. The CDR3 spans 15 residues. The germline V gene encodes CDR1 SGHRS and CDR2 YFSETQ. The CDR3 loop is CASSFGQGDNSPLHF. The CDR3 bases are TGCGCCAGCAGCTTCGGGCAGGGGGATAATTCACCCCTCCACTTT.

This chain links TRBV4-1 with TRBJ1-1, with D perhaps matching TRBD1 (5 bases). The CDR3 has 16 residues. Germline V gene lookup returns CDR1 MGHRA and CDR2 YSYEKL. Trimming left V 5 bases short and J 0 bases short, with 16 bases between. The CDR3 nucleotides read TGCGCCAGCAGCGACCGCCGAAGGGGCCTGAACACTGAAGCTTTCTTT. This gives the protein CASSDRRRGLNTEAFF.

The chain carries TRBV29-1 and TRBJ2-5; 7 nucleotides match TRBD2. Germline V gene sequence: CDR1 SQVTM, CDR2 ANQGSEA. With V trimmed by 4 bases and J by 4 bases, 3 bases remained unmatched. CDR3 length: 12 residues. This CDR3 is CSVGGSGETQYF. The CDR3 nucleotides are TGCAGCGTTGGCGGGAGTGGAGAGACCCAGTACTTC.

V usage is TRBV15 and J usage is TRBJ1-2, with D maybe TRBD1 (6 bases). Trimming pared 1 base from V and 10 bases from J, leaving 13 bases between. This CDR3 is 13 amino acids long. Germline V gives CDR1 LNHNV, CDR2 YYDKDF (reference sequence). CDR3 in amino acids: CATSRGQAVVYTF. In nucleotides, the CDR3 is TGTGCCACCAGCAGAGGACAGGCAGTCGTCTACACCTTC.

Note on this clone: The sample holds other DNA sequences that translate to the same CDR3. The chain carries TRBV5-1 and TRBJ2-5; D perhaps matches TRBD2 (5 bases). Trimming took off 1 base at V and 0 bases at J, with 7 bases between the two ends. Germline-derived CDR1 and CDR2 are SGHRS and YFSETQ. CDR3 length: 14 amino acids. The CDR3 nucleotides are TGCGCCAGCAGCTTGACGGGAAACCAAGAGACCCAGTACTTC. Translation gives CASSLTGNQETQYF.

This clone showed up just once. The chain recombines TRBV18 with TRBJ1-2, with 12 bases matching TRBD1. The germline V gene has CDR1 KGHSH and CDR2 LQKENI. J lost 6 bases, V lost 4 bases, and 3 bases had no gene match. The CDR3 has 14 amino acids. The CDR3 protein is CASSQGTGGDGYTF. In nucleotides, the CDR3 is TGTGCCAGCTCACAGGGGACAGGGGGCGATGGCTACACCTTC.

The V call is TRBV6-6, the J call TRBJ2-7, with 10 bases that match TRBD2. Trimming cost V 0 bases and J 3 bases; bases outside gene matches: 5. From germline, CDR1 is MNHNY and CDR2 SVGAGI (reference sequence). This CDR3 spans 16 amino acids. The CDR3 sequence is CASSYSASGSIYEQYF. As DNA, the CDR3 is TGTGCCAGCAGTTACTCGGCTAGCGGGAGTATCTACGAGCAGTACTTC.